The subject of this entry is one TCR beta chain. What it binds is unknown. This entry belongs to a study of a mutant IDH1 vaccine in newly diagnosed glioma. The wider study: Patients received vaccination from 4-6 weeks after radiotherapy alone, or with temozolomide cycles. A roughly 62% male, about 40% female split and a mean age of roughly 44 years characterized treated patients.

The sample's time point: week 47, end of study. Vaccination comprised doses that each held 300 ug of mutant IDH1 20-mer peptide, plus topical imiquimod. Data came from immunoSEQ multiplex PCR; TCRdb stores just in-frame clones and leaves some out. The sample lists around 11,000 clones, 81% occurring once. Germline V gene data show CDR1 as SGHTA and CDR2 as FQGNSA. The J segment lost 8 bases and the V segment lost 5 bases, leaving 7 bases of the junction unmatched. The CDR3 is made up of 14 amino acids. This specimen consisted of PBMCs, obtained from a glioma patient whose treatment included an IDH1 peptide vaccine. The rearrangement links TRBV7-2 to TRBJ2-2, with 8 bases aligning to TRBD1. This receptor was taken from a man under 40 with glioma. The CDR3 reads CASSHQGARGELFF. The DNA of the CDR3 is TGTGCCAGCAGCCATCAGGGGGCGAGAGGGGAGCTGTTTTTT.